This T cell receptor (beta chain) stems from a study of T cell clonality in common variable immunodeficiency (dated by TCRdb to the mid-2010s). The germline V and J ends show losses of 7 bases and 5 bases respectively, and no gene match explains 18 bases of the junction. CDR1 and CDR2, per the germline V gene, are MDHEN and SYDVKM. The CDR3 sequence holds 18 residues, the cysteine and phenylalanine included. Of the CDR3's DNA, 45 bases were read; they are in frame from base 1. Broader findings and caveats from the paper: Differences among patients in the CVID cohort limited the correlations between repertoire features and clinical complications. Reportedly, TCRbeta sequences from CVID had fewer deletions and N-nucleotide insertions, and highly modified clones with 13 or more V deletions were absent from CVID. Even though DNA input was the same, control samples had an average of about 80,000 unique sequences each, compared with about 32,000 in CVID samples. Healthy controls shared more TCRbeta clones with each other than CVID subjects shared among themselves (p < 0.0001). Increased TCRbeta clonality was found in CVID subjects compared with healthy controls (t-test p = 0.018), with the increase being most characteristic of about a third of subjects. The authors noted that sequencing repertoires of T cell subpopulations would be needed to clarify what caused the increased clonality in CVID.

Predominantly Caucasian heritage was noted among both the CVID patients and the healthy controls. Heparinized peripheral whole blood samples of roughly 5 to 8.5 ml were obtained from each donor. Genomic DNA from adults with common variable immune deficiency (CVID) and from healthy adult controls was used for sequencing of TCRbeta CDR3 repertoires. The control group comprised 22 healthy adult volunteers, about 12 female and approximately ten male, aged roughly 20 to 66 years with a mean age of approximately 30. Diluted blood was density-centrifuged over Hypaque 1077 or Ficoll-Paque to isolate peripheral blood mononuclear cells. Genomic DNA was extracted from unsorted mononuclear cells by Qiagen column purification or by a centrifugation-based method. This clone was found many times. The specificity of this receptor is unknown. The missing CDR3 end, 3 residues past where the read stops, is filled in from the germline J gene.

Equivalent amounts of genomic DNA from CVID and control samples were used as sequencing input. For every sample, a 60 bp segment covering the rearranged TCRbeta CDR3 region was amplified and then sequenced. The immunoSEQ assay, a bias-corrected multiplex PCR with high-throughput sequencing, was employed for TCRbeta amplification. From the authors' description of their analysis: Every unique nucleotide sequence counted as a clone and was annotated with V, D and J genes, copy number and frequency. Sequences were labeled productive if in frame, and non-productive if out of frame or containing stop codons. As previously described, clonality was computed from Shannon's entropy. Mean CDR3 Kyte-Doolittle hydropathy was derived from the predicted amino acid sequences of productive clones. Scaled V gene usage was hierarchically clustered using Manhattan distance and complete linkage with the R hclust function. To assess clone sharing by CDR3 amino acid sequence, 12 repertoires per group were resampled over 100 rounds. Repertoires were searched for 65 to 75 published EBV-specific and some 240 published CMV-specific TCRbeta sequences. After a couple of CVID samples that produced fewer than 10,000 sequences were dropped from the analysis, 42 CVID repertoires remained. TCRdb mirrors the immuneACCESS table, restricted to in-frame sequences. Some clones are absent from its copies; in checked studies, under half trace to an unresolved V gene, and the reason for the others is unknown. V, J and clone size reflect that table, while D and trimming were determined from the DNA. This sample shows fewer than 50,000 clones, and none of them turns up only once. The ten largest make up around 1.4% of the sample.

The source of this sequence is a person aged 18 to 75 in good health. The chain joins TRBV28 to TRBJ2-7; 12 bases in the junction line up with TRBD2. Sequencing used peripheral blood mononuclear cells. CDR3 DNA, as far as it was read: TGTGCCAGCACCGCACCGACCCCCTCTAGCGGGAGGGGTGACGAG. This sequence encodes CASTAPTPSSGRGDE. The CDR3 reads in full as CASTAPTPSSGRGDEQYF.